This T cell receptor beta chain was obtained from a study of beta chain features in type 1 diabetes. This clone occurred a few times. Its antigen is still unknown. General study findings and limits: Type 1 diabetes patients had moderately but significantly shorter TCRB CDR3s in all four CD4+ subsets.

The entirety of the isolated RNA underwent reverse transcription, so expressed TCRB transcripts were sequenced. Libraries were prepared by immunoSEQ multiplex PCR; TCRdb keeps only in-frame clonotypes and omits some of them. Seen here are approximately 250,000 clones, about a tenth observed once, and the top ten hold around 0.017%. With 6 bases removed from V and 1 base from J, the gap between germline ends came to 6 bases. Germline V gene lookup returns CDR1 DFQATT and CDR2 SNEGSKA (reference sequence). The CDR3 is 11 amino acids. Based on CD45RO/CCR7/CD25/CD127/CD95/CD27, CD4+ regulatory, stem cell-like memory, naive and central memory cells were sorted.

Sample: naive CD4+ T cells from blood. The receptor was isolated from a young man with type 1 diabetes. V is TRBV20-1 and J is TRBJ1-2; no firm D call. The CDR3 nucleotides are TGCAGTGCATCCAATAACTATGGCTACACCTTC. This gives the protein CSASNNYGYTF.